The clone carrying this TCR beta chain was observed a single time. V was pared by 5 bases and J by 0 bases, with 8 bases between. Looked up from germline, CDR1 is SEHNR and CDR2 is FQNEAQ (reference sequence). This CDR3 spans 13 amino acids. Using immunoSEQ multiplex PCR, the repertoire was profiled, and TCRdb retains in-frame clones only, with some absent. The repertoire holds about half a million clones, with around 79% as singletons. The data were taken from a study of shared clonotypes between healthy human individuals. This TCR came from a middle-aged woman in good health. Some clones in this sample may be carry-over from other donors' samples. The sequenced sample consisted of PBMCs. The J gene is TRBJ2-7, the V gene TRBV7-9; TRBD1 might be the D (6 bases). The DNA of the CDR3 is TGTGCCAGCAGCCGGGACAACTCCTACGAGCAGTACTTC. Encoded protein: CASSRDNSYEQYF.